These 27 T cell receptor beta chains originate from one sample sequenced in a study of CD8+CD57+ T cells in acquired aplastic anemia. Genomic DNA was employed as the template in profiling TCR beta VDJ and CDR3. TCRdb reprocessed the reads with MiXCR, giving one entry per CDR3 protein. The sample includes hundreds of thousands of distinct CDR3 sequences, roughly 50% seen only once; the top ten take 20%. Individuals selected for sequencing had exhibited CD8+CD57+ cell expansion on flow cytometry. Sequenced: sorted CD4+, CD8+, or CD8+CD57+ T cells (not recorded which) from PBMCs. The receptors originated from a human donor with aplastic anemia.

This clonotype was observed a few times. The chain joins TRBV19 to TRBJ1-1; D not certain. This CDR3 is 14 amino acids long. V lost 5 bases and J lost 4, with 14 bases in between. The germline CDR1 and CDR2 sequences are LNHDA and SQIVND (reference sequence). This chain's CDR3 is CASSPSSLGTEAFF. CDR3 DNA: TGTGCCAGTAGTCCCAGTAGTTTAGGCACTGAAGCTTTCTTT. Together with reference TRBV19 and TRBJ1-1, the CDR3 gives the full variable domain: DGGITQSPKYLFRKEGQNVTLSCEQNLNHDAMYWYRQDPGQGLRLIYYSQIVNDFQKGDIAEGYSVSREKKESFPLTVTSAQKNPTAFYLCASSPSSLGTEAFFGQGTRLTVV.

This clonotype was found many times. The CDR3 sequence: CASSSGQGYGYTF. In nucleotides, the CDR3 is TGCGCCAGCAGCTCGGGACAGGGCTATGGCTACACCTTC. The rearrangement joins TRBV5-1 to TRBJ1-2; 9 bases are a match to TRBD1. CDR1 and CDR2 from the germline V gene are SGHRS and YFSETQ. The V gene end was trimmed by 3 bases and the J gene end by 4 bases; junction bases not matched to a gene: 1. The CDR3 extends over 13 amino acids.

This clonotype was counted many times. One junction end disagrees with the germline gene, perhaps due to a read error. This chain links TRBV5-6 with TRBJ1-5; D gene ambiguous. The germline V gene has CDR1 SGHDT and CDR2 YYEEEE. The CDR3 runs to 12 residues. The CDR3 loop reads CASSLVNQPQHF. The CDR3 DNA reads TGTGCCAGCAGTTTGGTAAATCAGCCCCAGCATTTT.

The V call is TRBV20-1, the J call TRBJ2-7, with 8 bases identical to TRBD2. V lost 0 bases to trimming and J lost 3 bases; unmatched junction nucleotides: 1. Germline lookup yields CDR1 DFQATT and CDR2 SNEGSKA (reference sequence). The CDR3 has 13 amino acids. CDR3 bases: TGCAGTGCTAGAGAGGGACTAGTCTACGAGCAGTACTTC. The encoded protein is CSAREGLVYEQYF.

This clonotype was recorded at least ten times. J is TRBJ2-7 and V is TRBV20-1; 11 bases are a match to TRBD2. V dropped 2 bases and J dropped 1; count of bases not matched to a gene: 1. This CDR3 spans 14 amino acids. Germline V CDR1 and CDR2: DFQATT, SNEGSKA (reference sequence). The CDR3 is CSARRLAGSYEQYF. CDR3 sequence (DNA): TGCAGTGCTAGAAGACTAGCGGGATCCTACGAGCAGTACTTC.

The chain employs TRBV2 and TRBJ2-7; tentatively, D is TRBD2 (6 bases). V shed 7 bases and J shed 0 bases, with 10 bases lying between them. Germline-derived CDR1 and CDR2 are SNHLY and FYNNEI. The CDR3 has 13 amino acids. Here the CDR3 reads CASNRGSSYEQYF. In DNA, the CDR3 is TGTGCCAGCAATCGGGGGAGCTCCTACGAGCAGTACTTC.

Ten or more counts support this clonotype. V is TRBV5-8 and J is TRBJ1-2; D not certain. Trimming pared 7 bases from V and 7 bases from J, leaving 8 bases between. The CDR3 is made up of 10 amino acids. Germline CDR1 reads SGHTS; CDR2 reads YDEGEE. CDR3 in DNA: TGTGCCAGCGCTTTCGGTGGCTACACCTTC. Translating it yields CASAFGGYTF.

This clonotype came up a few times. A much larger clone differs by one base, so this may be a read error. The gene calls are TRBV5-1 and TRBJ1-6; D ambiguous. CDR3 length: 13 amino acids. Germline V gives CDR1 SGHRS, CDR2 YFSETQ. V shed 7 bases and J shed 7 bases, with 12 bases lying between them. The CDR3 nucleotides are TGCGCCAGCGGCGCAGGCCTGAATTCACCCCTCCACTTT. This encodes CASGAGLNSPLHF.

This clonotype was seen once. The CDR3 bases are TGTGCCAGCAGCGAGGGACAGAGTAATTCACCCCTCCACTTT. The encoded protein is CASSEGQSNSPLHF. The chain has TRBV9 and TRBJ1-6; 7 bases align to TRBD1. V trimming: 3 bases; J trimming: 6 bases; junction bases outside the gene matches: 3. The CDR3 loop spans 14 amino acids. Germline V CDR1 and CDR2: SGDLS, YYNGEE.

V usage is TRBV7-9 and J usage is TRBJ1-1; D possibly corresponds to TRBD1 (5 bases). The length of the CDR3 is 17 residues. Germline lookup yields CDR1 SEHNR and CDR2 FQNEAQ (reference sequence). Trimming cost V 4 bases and J 0 bases, with 18 bases left between them. CDR3 region: CASSSQAGGGVNTEAFF. CDR3 in DNA: TGTGCCAGCAGCTCCCAAGCGGGGGGGGGGGTGAACACTGAAGCTTTCTTT.

The rearrangement links TRBV4-1 to TRBJ1-1, with D uncertain. Trimming shortened V by 0 bases and J by 2 bases, and 13 bases separated the two germline ends. This CDR3 contains 16 residues. Looked up from germline, CDR1 is MGHRA and CDR2 is YSYEKL. The CDR3 protein is CASSQDRLTPNTEAFF. DNA for the CDR3: TGCGCCAGCAGCCAAGATCGTCTCACTCCAAACACTGAAGCTTTCTTT.

The table lists this clonotype with many counts. The rearrangement uses TRBV6-1 and TRBJ2-5; D ambiguous. The V gene's germline CDR1 is MNHNS and CDR2 SASEGT. The V and J ends lost 8 bases and 2 bases respectively, with 12 bases between them. CDR3 size: 13 residues. The CDR3 sequence: CASLRSLQETQYF. The CDR3 DNA reads TGTGCCAGCCTCCGGAGCCTTCAAGAGACCCAGTACTTC.

The gene calls are TRBV15 and TRBJ2-5; no clear D gene. This CDR3 has 18 residues. The V and J ends lost 0 bases and 9 bases respectively, with 26 bases between them. The V gene's germline CDR1 is LNHNV and CDR2 YYDKDF (reference sequence). CDR3 nucleotides: TGTGCCACCAGCAGAGACAGGTCCTCACCCTATAGCAATCAGCCCCAGTACTTC. Translated: CATSRDRSSPYSNQPQYF.

Points on this clonotype: At one end the junction does not follow the germline gene, possibly because of a read error. The genes are TRBV15 and TRBJ1-4, with D maybe TRBD1 (5 bases). The germline CDR1 and CDR2 sequences are LNHNV and YYDKDF (reference sequence). The length of the CDR3 is 16 residues. CDR3 amino acids: CATSQGPVATNGKLFF. The CDR3 DNA reads as TGTGCCACCAGCCAGGGACCTGTTGCAACTAATGGAAAACTGTTTTTT.

The rearrangement uses TRBV20-1 and TRBJ2-5; TRBD2 matches 11 bases. J lost 4 bases, V lost 5 bases, and 9 bases had no gene match. The CDR3 sequence is 15 residues long. Germline CDR1 and CDR2: DFQATT and SNEGSKA (reference sequence). The CDR3 here is CSARTTSGILETQYF. The DNA of the CDR3 is TGCAGTGCTCGAACGACTAGCGGGATCTTAGAGACCCAGTACTTC.

This clonotype was counted a single time. The V call is TRBV7-2, the J call TRBJ1-6; no reliable D call. The CDR3 length is 14 residues. Germline V CDR1 and CDR2: SGHTA, FQGNSA. V shed 1 base and J shed 13 bases, with 14 bases lying between them. CDR3 region: CASSLGLGSPPLHF. The CDR3 nucleotides read TGTGCCAGCAGCTTAGGGTTGGGTAGTCCGCCCCTCCACTTT.

The sample holds many counts of this clonotype. The chain links TRBV12-3 or TRBV12-4 to TRBJ2-2; 8 bases align to TRBD2. V gave up 8 bases and J gave up 1 base; unmatched junction bases: 6. The CDR3 length is 15 residues. In DNA form, the CDR3 reads TGTGCCAGCCCCGGGGGGGACCTGAACACCGGGGAGCTGTTTTTT. As protein: CASPGGDLNTGELFF.

The chain recombines TRBV28 with TRBJ1-2; no firm D call. The ends were cut back, 5 bases at V and 0 bases at J, with 13 bases in the middle. The V gene's germline CDR1 is MDHEN and CDR2 SYDVKM. The CDR3 spans 15 residues. In DNA, the CDR3 is TGTGCCAGCAGTAGTCGGGAGAAAGCTAACTATGGCTACACCTTC. Translated: CASSSREKANYGYTF.

The V gene is TRBV2, the J gene TRBJ1-4; weak D call: TRBD1 (5 bases). This CDR3 is 12 amino acids long. The germline V and J ends were trimmed by 9 bases and 7 bases, with 12 bases remaining between them. Germline values: CDR1 SNHLY, CDR2 FYNNEI. The CDR3 coding sequence is TGTGCCAGTCGACGACAGATTGAAAAACTGTTTTTT. As protein: CASRRQIEKLFF.

The table lists this clonotype with many counts. This chain joins TRBV15 and TRBJ1-1; D is undetermined. The CDR3 has 15 residues. V was shortened by 3 bases and J by 3 bases, with 14 bases between the two germline ends. From germline, CDR1 is LNHNV and CDR2 YYDKDF (reference sequence). CDR3 nucleotides: TGTGCCACCAGCAGCCTATCGTCGGTGGACACTGAAGCTTTCTTT. Translated, it gives CATSSLSSVDTEAFF. The complete variable domain, with remaining parts taken from reference TRBV15 and TRBJ1-1, reads DAMVIQNPRYQVTQFGKPVTLSCSQTLNHNVMYWYQQKSSQAPKLLFHYYDKDFNNEADTPDNFQSRRPNTSFCFLDIRSPGLGDTAMYLCATSSLSSVDTEAFFGQGTRLTVV.

About this clonotype: A much larger clone sits a single nucleotide away, making a read error possible. The chain joins TRBV4-1 to TRBJ1-1; D unclear. The germline V gene encodes CDR1 MGHRA and CDR2 YSYEKL. The CDR3 sequence is 13 residues long. CDR3 bases: TGCGCCAACAGCCAAGACGCCGCCAGAGAAGCTTTCTTT. This codes for CANSQDAAREAFF.

In regard to this clonotype: Germline and junction disagree at one end, which may indicate a read error. The CDR3 loop reads CASSQDWRSVYEQYF. The CDR3 coding sequence is TGCGCCAGCAGCCAAGATTGGCGGAGTGTCTACGAGCAGTACTTC. The chain has TRBV7-3 and TRBJ2-7; D gene ambiguous. CDR3 length: 15 residues. CDR1 SGHTA and CDR2 FQGTGA come from the germline V gene.

The chain recombines TRBV7-8 with TRBJ2-7, with a weak D call TRBD1 (6 bases). This CDR3 spans 14 amino acids. Trimming shortened V by 6 bases and J by 5 bases, and 17 bases separated the two germline ends. Germline CDR1 and CDR2: SGHVS and FQNEAQ. CDR3 sequence (DNA): TGTGCCAGCAGTGGGACATTTAGTAGCCACGAGCAGTACTTC. It translates to CASSGTFSSHEQYF.

This clonotype occurred once. The gene calls are TRBV2 and TRBJ1-4, with D uncertain. Germline values: CDR1 SNHLY, CDR2 FYNNEI. With 1 base removed from V and 4 bases from J, the gap between germline ends came to 4 bases. CDR3 length: 13 amino acids. The CDR3 region has the DNA TGTGCCAGCAGTGAAGACAATAATGAAAAACTGTTTTTT. Encoded protein: CASSEDNNEKLFF.

This chain uses TRBV15 with TRBJ2-7, with a possible D match to TRBD1 (6 bases). The CDR3 runs to 15 residues. Germline values: CDR1 LNHNV, CDR2 YYDKDF (reference sequence). The germline V and J ends were trimmed by 3 bases and 3 bases, with 15 bases remaining between them. The DNA of the CDR3 is TGTGCCACCAGCAGGGGCAGGGGTATTAGCTACGAGCAGTACTTC. Translation: CATSRGRGISYEQYF.

Comments on this clonotype: Being one base from a much bigger clone, this may be a read error. The chain combines TRBV2 with TRBJ2-7, with 10 bases matching TRBD2. Germline assignment: CDR1 SNHLY and CDR2 FYNNEI. The ends lost 4 bases at V and 3 bases at J; junction bases unmatched: 3. CDR3 length: 14 residues. The CDR3 DNA sequence: TGTGCCAGCAGTGGAGCGGGGGGGGTCTACGAGCAGTACTTC. This encodes CASSGAGGVYEQYF.

This clonotype was counted many times. V usage is TRBV3-1 and J usage is TRBJ2-7, with D perhaps matching TRBD2 (6 bases). CDR3 length: 15 residues. V was shortened by 4 bases and J by 2 bases, with 15 bases between the two germline ends. In germline, CDR1 is LGHDT, CDR2 YNNKEL (reference sequence). The CDR3: CASSPGRTSTYEQYF. DNA for the CDR3: TGTGCCAGCAGCCCGGGGAGGACCAGTACCTACGAGCAGTACTTC.